What follows are 16 T cell receptor beta chains derived from one specimen sequenced in a study of blood T cells in healthy people across ages. The use of a sample-barcoded 5' primer and a J-beta primer mix characterized a second PCR of 7 to 11 cycles. From the 5' RACE reads, TCRdb called clonotypes with MiXCR, one entry per CDR3 protein. The sample records 600,000 to 650,000 distinct CDR3 sequences, approximately 59% being singletons. Sequencing was done on a sample of blood. These TCRs come from a man aged 60-69 years in good health.

Comments on this clonotype: A junction end diverges from the germline sequence, so it may reflect a read error. This chain joins TRBV5-4 and TRBJ2-3, with D perhaps matching TRBD2 (7 bases). Germline CDR1 SGHNT, CDR2 YYREEE (reference sequence). The CDR3 runs to 14 residues. The CDR3 DNA follows: TGTGCCGGCAGCGTCCGGGGGGCGGAAGATACGCAGTATTTT. Translated, it gives CAGSVRGAEDTQYF.

The sample holds one count of this clonotype. The gene calls are TRBV10-3 and TRBJ2-5, with a tentative D call TRBD2 (6 bases). V lost 11 bases, J lost 11 bases, and 18 bases lay in between. This CDR3 has 11 residues. CDR1 and CDR2 from the germline V gene are ENHRY and SYGVKD. CDR3 DNA sequence: TGTGCCGGAGGGCCGCTAGATAAGCAGTACTTC. Amino acids: CAGGPLDKQYF.

This clonotype was detected once. The chain has TRBV9 and TRBJ2-1; 7 nucleotides agree with TRBD2. The germline CDR1 and CDR2 sequences are SGDLS and YYNGEE. After removal of 3 bases from V and 5 bases from J, the junction contained 8 bases not matched to a gene. The length of the CDR3 is 15 residues. The DNA of the CDR3 is TGTGCCAGCAGCGGATCACTAGCGCCCAACAATGAGCAGTTCTTC. This translates into CASSGSLAPNNEQFF.

This rearrangement joins TRBV7-9 to TRBJ2-3; either TRBD1 or TRBD2 may fit D (5 bases each). Germline lookup yields CDR1 SEHNR and CDR2 FQNEAQ (reference sequence). Trimming left V 5 bases short and J 1 base short, with 16 bases between. The CDR3 is 16 amino acids. This CDR3 reads CASSPGRMGGTDTQYF. As DNA, the CDR3 is TGTGCCAGCAGCCCCGGACGGATGGGGGGCACAGATACGCAGTATTTT.

This chain joins TRBV21-1 and TRBJ2-1; no DNA check was done on the table's D call, TRBD1. TRBV21-1 is an annotated pseudogene. There are 12 residues in the CDR3. Written as DNA, the CDR3 is TGTGCCAGCAACCCAGGGGTCCTCGAGCAGTTCTTC. Its protein product is CASNPGVLEQFF.

This rearrangement joins TRBV11-3 to TRBJ2-1; 7 nucleotides line up with TRBD2. Per germline, CDR1 SGHNT and CDR2 YENEEA. CDR3 length: 13 amino acids. The V gene end was trimmed by 5 bases and the J gene end by 9 bases; junction bases not matched to a gene: 7. CDR3 sequence (DNA): TGTGCCAGCAGCGTATCGAGGGAGGGTGAGCAGTTCTTC. It is translated as CASSVSREGEQFF.

In its sample, this clonotype was seen a few times. This CDR3 reads CASSLEFSDPRRGTQYF. The CDR3 DNA sequence: TGTGCCAGCAGCTTAGAGTTCTCGGACCCCCGGAGGGGGACCCAGTACTTC. The chain joins TRBV7-6 to TRBJ2-7, with TRBD2 as a possible D gene (6 bases). The J call is uncertain, as TRBJ2-5 better fits the DNA end. The germline CDR1 and CDR2 sequences are SGHVS and FNYEAQ. This CDR3 region has 17 residues.

The V call is TRBV20-1, the J call TRBJ2-1; TRBD2 agrees at 8 bases. The germline V gene has CDR1 DFQATT and CDR2 SNEGSKA (reference sequence). The CDR3 is 14 amino acids. Unmatched junction bases numbered 6, after V lost 6 bases and J lost 2 bases. The chain's CDR3 is CSASGGAAYNEQFF. The CDR3, as DNA: TGCAGTGCAAGCGGGGGAGCGGCCTACAATGAGCAGTTCTTC.

This chain uses TRBV3-1 with TRBJ1-6, with a possible D match to TRBD1 (6 bases). V was cut by 0 bases and J by 6 bases, with 9 bases left in between. Germline V CDR1 and CDR2: LGHDT, YNNKEL (reference sequence). This CDR3 comprises 15 residues. The CDR3 sequence is CASSQETGGNSPLHF. Here the CDR3 DNA reads TGTGCCAGCAGCCAAGAGACAGGCGGTAATTCACCCCTCCACTTT.

V is TRBV29-1 and J is TRBJ2-1, with D uncertain. Trimming pared 6 bases from V and 4 bases from J, leaving 16 bases between. Germline values: CDR1 SQVTM, CDR2 ANQGSEA. This CDR3 is built from 14 residues. CDR3 sequence: CSVAGDRVYNEQFF. CDR3 nucleotide sequence: TGCAGCGTAGCTGGGGATCGGGTATACAATGAGCAGTTCTTC.

The genes are TRBV6-5 and TRBJ2-1; TRBD1 aligns across 12 bases. V was pared by 6 bases and J by 8 bases, with 8 bases of the junction left unmatched. From germline, CDR1 is MNHEY and CDR2 SVGAGI. The CDR3 sequence is 15 residues long. The CDR3 loop is CASSAGTGGFDEQFF. CDR3 coding DNA: TGTGCCAGCAGCGCCGGGACAGGGGGCTTCGATGAGCAGTTCTTC.

The chain joins TRBV7-2 to TRBJ2-5, with 8 bases fitting TRBD1. Germline V gene sequence: CDR1 SGHTA, CDR2 FQGNSA. CDR3 length: 14 amino acids. V was pared by 10 bases and J by 5 bases, with 12 bases of the junction left unmatched. The CDR3 sequence is CAIRGQGALETQYF. DNA for the CDR3: TGTGCCATAAGGGGCCAGGGGGCTCTTGAGACCCAGTACTTC.

On this clonotype itself: A much larger clone lies a single base off, so this may be a read error. The J gene is TRBJ2-7, the V gene TRBV2; possible D gene TRBD1, 5 bases. The CDR3 is 14 amino acids. The germline V gene has CDR1 SNHLY and CDR2 FYNNEI. Trimming removed 4 bases at V and 3 bases at J, with 13 bases between. CDR3 residues: CASSGGVGGYEQYF. The CDR3 coding sequence is TGTGCCAGCAGTGGGGGCGTAGGCGGCTACGAGCAGTACTTC.

The V and J genes are TRBV20-1 and TRBJ2-5; no reliable D call. Trimming removed 4 bases at V and 2 bases at J, with 5 bases between. The CDR3 runs to 11 residues. The V gene's germline CDR1 is DFQATT and CDR2 SNEGSKA (reference sequence). The DNA for the CDR3 is TGCAGTGCTATCCGACAAGAGACCCAGTACTTC. It encodes CSAIRQETQYF.

There are a few counts of this clonotype. CDR3 DNA sequence: TGTGCCAGCAGACACTCTAATGGGCGATGGGAGACCCAGTACTTC. It translates to CASRHSNGRWETQYF. V is TRBV4-2 and J is TRBJ2-5; D is uncertain. The CDR3 runs 15 residues. Germline V gene lookup returns CDR1 LGHNA and CDR2 YNFKEQ. Trimming pared 6 bases from V and 5 bases from J, leaving 19 bases between.

The rearrangement links TRBV15 to TRBJ2-5; no firm D call. Germline assignment: CDR1 LNHNV and CDR2 YYDKDF (reference sequence). The CDR3 is made up of 13 amino acids. The V and J ends lost 0 bases and 5 bases respectively, with 7 bases between them. The CDR3: CATSRDARETQYF. CDR3 nucleotide sequence: TGTGCCACCAGCAGAGATGCGCGGGAGACCCAGTACTTC.